This T cell receptor beta chain was obtained from a study of shared T cell receptors in the human thymus. Repertoires were generated with immunoSEQ multiplex PCR, while TCRdb's copy carries only in-frame clones and drops some. Of about 660,000 clones listed, around 87% are singletons. Per the germline V gene, CDR1 is MNHEY and CDR2 is SVGAGI. Trimming took 4 bases from V and 8 from J; bases not matched to a gene: 5. The CDR3 extends over 13 amino acids. This clone is a singleton in its sample. These data also formed part of another study, on human thymus T cells. That publication notes: Congenital heart defects were the reason for the corrective surgery that the donors, healthy Finnish infants, were having. Thymus tissue for the work was resected from patients undergoing corrective heart surgery. In thymic and blood repertoires alike, V and J usage looked biased. Reports from related research described highly overlapping thymic repertoires among unrelated individuals.

The chain joins TRBV6-5 to TRBJ2-1; 7 nucleotides match TRBD2. The sample was thymocytes. This TCR derives from a boy under two years old with a congenital heart defect. Here the CDR3 reads CASSWTSHHEQFF. CDR3 nucleotide sequence: TGTGCCAGCAGTTGGACTAGTCATCATGAGCAGTTCTTC.